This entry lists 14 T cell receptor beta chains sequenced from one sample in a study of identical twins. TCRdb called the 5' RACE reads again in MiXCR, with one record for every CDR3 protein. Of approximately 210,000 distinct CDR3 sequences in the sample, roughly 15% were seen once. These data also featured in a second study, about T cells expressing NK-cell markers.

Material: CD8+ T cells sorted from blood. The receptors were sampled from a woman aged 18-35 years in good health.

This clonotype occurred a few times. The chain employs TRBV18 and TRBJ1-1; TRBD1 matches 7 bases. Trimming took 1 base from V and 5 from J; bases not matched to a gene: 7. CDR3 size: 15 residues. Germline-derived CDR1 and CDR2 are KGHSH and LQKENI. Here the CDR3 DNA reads TGTGCCAGCTCACCACGACAGGGCAGGGGGACTGAAGCTTTCTTT. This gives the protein CASSPRQGRGTEAFF. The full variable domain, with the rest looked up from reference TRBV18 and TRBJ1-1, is NAGVMQNPRHLVRRRGQEARLRCSPMKGHSHVYWYRQLPEEGLKFMVYLQKENIIDESGMPKERFSAEFPKEGPSILRIQQVVRGDSAAYFCASSPRQGRGTEAFFGQGTRLTVV.

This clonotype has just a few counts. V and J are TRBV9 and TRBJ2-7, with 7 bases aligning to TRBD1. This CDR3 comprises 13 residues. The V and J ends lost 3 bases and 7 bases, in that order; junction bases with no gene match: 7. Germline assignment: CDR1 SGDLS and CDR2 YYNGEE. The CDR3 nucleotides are TGTGCCAGCAGCGCCACAGGGGTCGGAGAGCAGTACTTC. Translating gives CASSATGVGEQYF.

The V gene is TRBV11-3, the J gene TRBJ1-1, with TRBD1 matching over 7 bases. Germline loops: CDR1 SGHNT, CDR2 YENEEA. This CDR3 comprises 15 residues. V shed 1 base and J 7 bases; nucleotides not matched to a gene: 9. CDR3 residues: CASSLGGQTVVEAFF. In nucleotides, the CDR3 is TGTGCCAGCAGCTTAGGGGGACAGACTGTAGTTGAAGCTTTCTTT.

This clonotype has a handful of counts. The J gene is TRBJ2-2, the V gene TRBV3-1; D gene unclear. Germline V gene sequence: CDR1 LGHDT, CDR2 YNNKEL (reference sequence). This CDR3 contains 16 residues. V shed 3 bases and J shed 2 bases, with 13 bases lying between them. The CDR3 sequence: CASSQVGNENTGELFF. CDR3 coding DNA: TGTGCCAGCAGCCAGGTTGGCAACGAAAACACCGGGGAGCTGTTTTTT. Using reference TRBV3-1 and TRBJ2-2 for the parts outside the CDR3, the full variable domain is DTAVSQTPKYLVTQMGNDKSIKCEQNLGHDTMYWYKQDSKKFLKIMFSYNNKELIINETVPNRFSPKSPDKAHLNLHINSLELGDSAVYFCASSQVGNENTGELFFGEGSRLTVL.

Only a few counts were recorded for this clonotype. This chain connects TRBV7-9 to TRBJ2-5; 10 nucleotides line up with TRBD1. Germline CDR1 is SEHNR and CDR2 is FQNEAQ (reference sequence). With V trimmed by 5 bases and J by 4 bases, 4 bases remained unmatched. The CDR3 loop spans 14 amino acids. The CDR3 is CASSPRTGGETQYF. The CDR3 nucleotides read TGTGCCAGCAGCCCAAGGACAGGGGGAGAGACCCAGTACTTC.

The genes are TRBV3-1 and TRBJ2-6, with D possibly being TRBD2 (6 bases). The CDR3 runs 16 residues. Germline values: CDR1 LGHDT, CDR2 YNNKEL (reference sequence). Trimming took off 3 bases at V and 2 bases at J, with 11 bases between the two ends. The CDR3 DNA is TGTGCCAGCAGCCATGCGGGGCCTACTGGGGCCAACGTCCTGACTTTC. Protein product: CASSHAGPTGANVLTF.

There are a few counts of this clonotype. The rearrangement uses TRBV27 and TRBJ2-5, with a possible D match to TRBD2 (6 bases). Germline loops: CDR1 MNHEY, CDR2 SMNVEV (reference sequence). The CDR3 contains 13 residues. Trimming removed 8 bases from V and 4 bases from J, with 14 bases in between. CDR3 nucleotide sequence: TGTGCCAGCCGACTCTTGGAGGGAGAGACCCAGTACTTC. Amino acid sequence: CASRLLEGETQYF.

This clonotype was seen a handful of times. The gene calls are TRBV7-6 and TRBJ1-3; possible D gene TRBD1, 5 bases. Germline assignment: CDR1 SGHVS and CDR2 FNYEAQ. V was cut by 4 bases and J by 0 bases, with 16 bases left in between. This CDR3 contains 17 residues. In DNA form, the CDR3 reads TGTGCCAGCAGCTACCACGACAGAACAACCTCTGGAAACACCATATATTTT. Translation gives CASSYHDRTTSGNTIYF.

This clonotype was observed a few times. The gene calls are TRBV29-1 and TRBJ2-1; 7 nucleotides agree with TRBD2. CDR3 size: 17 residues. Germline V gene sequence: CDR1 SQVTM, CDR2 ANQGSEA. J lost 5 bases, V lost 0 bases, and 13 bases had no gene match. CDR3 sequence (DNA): TGCAGCGTTGAAGATGAGGCAAGGACTAGAATCGACAATGAGCAGTTCTTC. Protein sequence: CSVEDEARTRIDNEQFF.

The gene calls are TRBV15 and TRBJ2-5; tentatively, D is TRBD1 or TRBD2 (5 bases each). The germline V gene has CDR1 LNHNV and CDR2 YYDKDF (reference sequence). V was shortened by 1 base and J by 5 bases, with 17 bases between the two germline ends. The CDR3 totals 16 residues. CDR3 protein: CATSRAGLAEGETQYF. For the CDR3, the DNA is TGTGCCACCAGCAGAGCGGGGTTGGCCGAGGGGGAGACCCAGTACTTC.

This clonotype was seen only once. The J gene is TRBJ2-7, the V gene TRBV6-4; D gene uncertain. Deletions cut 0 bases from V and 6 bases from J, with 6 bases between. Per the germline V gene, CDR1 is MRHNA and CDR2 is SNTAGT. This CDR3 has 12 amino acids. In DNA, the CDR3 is TGTGCCAGCAGTGACTCCAACGCCGAGCAGTACTTC. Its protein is CASSDSNAEQYF.

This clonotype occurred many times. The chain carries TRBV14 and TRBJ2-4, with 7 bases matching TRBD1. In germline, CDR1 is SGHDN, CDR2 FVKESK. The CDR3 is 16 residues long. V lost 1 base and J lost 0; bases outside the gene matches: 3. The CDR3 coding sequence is TGTGCCAGCAGCCAAGGGGGGACAGAAGCCAAAAACATTCAGTACTTC. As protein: CASSQGGTEAKNIQYF. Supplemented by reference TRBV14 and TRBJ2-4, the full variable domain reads EAGVTQFPSHSVIEKGQTVTLRCDPISGHDNLYWYRRVMGKEIKFLLHFVKESKQDESGMPNNRFLAERTGGTYSTLKVQPAELEDSGVYFCASSQGGTEAKNIQYFGAGTRLSVL.

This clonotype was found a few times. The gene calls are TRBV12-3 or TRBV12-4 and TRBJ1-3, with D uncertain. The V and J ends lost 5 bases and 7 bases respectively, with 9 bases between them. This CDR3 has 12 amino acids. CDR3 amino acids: CASSPDGNTIYF. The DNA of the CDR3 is TGTGCCAGCAGTCCCGATGGGAACACCATATATTTT.

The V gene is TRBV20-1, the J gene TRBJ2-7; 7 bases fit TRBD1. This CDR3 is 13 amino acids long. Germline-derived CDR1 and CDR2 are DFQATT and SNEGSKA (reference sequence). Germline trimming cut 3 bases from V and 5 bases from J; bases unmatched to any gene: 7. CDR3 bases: TGCAGTGCTAGGCCCAGGGGGTTCAACGAGCAGTACTTC. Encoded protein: CSARPRGFNEQYF.